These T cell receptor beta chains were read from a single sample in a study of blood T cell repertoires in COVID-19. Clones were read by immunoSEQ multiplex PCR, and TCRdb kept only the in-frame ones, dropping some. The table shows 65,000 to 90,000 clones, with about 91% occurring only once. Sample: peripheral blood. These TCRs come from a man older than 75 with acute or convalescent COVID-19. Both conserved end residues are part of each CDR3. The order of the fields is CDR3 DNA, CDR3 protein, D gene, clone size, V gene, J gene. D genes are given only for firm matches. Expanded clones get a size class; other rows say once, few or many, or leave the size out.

CDR3nt: TGCGCCAGCAGCATCGATAGGACAGGGTTTGGCGAGCAGTACTTC
CDR3aa: CASSIDRTGFGEQYF
d_gene: TRBD1
abundance: .
v_gene: TRBV5-1
j_gene: TRBJ2-7

CDR3nt: TGCGCCAGCAGCTTGGAGGCAGGCGAAGAGACCCAGTACTTC
CDR3aa: CASSLEAGEETQYF
d_gene: .
abundance: .
v_gene: TRBV5-1
j_gene: TRBJ2-5

CDR3nt: TGTGCCAGCAACCCGGGAGGGGGGCTCGCCAAAAACATTCAGTACTTC
CDR3aa: CASNPGGGLAKNIQYF
d_gene: TRBD2
abundance: .
v_gene: TRBV27
j_gene: TRBJ2-4

CDR3nt: TGTGCCAGCAGCCAGGGGCCTGGAGGCTACACCTTC
CDR3aa: CASSQGPGGYTF
d_gene: .
abundance: .
v_gene: TRBV14
j_gene: TRBJ1-2

CDR3nt: TGTGCCAGCAGTCGTCTAGCGAATGAGCAGTTCTTC
CDR3aa: CASSRLANEQFF
d_gene: .
abundance: .
v_gene: TRBV11-2
j_gene: TRBJ2-1

CDR3nt: TGTGCCAGCAAGTTTGGGGAGGGGGGCTACACCTTC
CDR3aa: CASKFGEGGYTF
d_gene: .
abundance: once
v_gene: TRBV6-5
j_gene: TRBJ1-2

CDR3nt: TGTGCCAGCAGCGGGCGACAGGGAACGAATGAAAAACTGTTTTTT
CDR3aa: CASSGRQGTNEKLFF
d_gene: TRBD1
abundance: .
v_gene: TRBV7-9
j_gene: TRBJ1-4

CDR3nt: TGTGCCAGCAGCTCCGGACAGACCACAGATACGCAGTATTTT
CDR3aa: CASSSGQTTDTQYF
d_gene: .
abundance: .
v_gene: TRBV7-3
j_gene: TRBJ2-3

CDR3nt: TGTGCCAGCAGCTTGAATGGGGGAGGGGACTACGAGCAGTACTTC
CDR3aa: CASSLNGGGDYEQYF
d_gene: TRBD2
abundance: .
v_gene: TRBV5-6
j_gene: TRBJ2-7

CDR3nt: TGTGCCAGCAGCAAAGGGCAAGCGGGATATCAGTTCTTC
CDR3aa: CASSKGQAGYQFF
d_gene: TRBD2
abundance: .
v_gene: TRBV2
j_gene: TRBJ2-1

CDR3nt: TGTGCCAGCAGCCTCGAGAGTAACTATGGCTACACCTTC
CDR3aa: CASSLESNYGYTF
d_gene: .
abundance: .
v_gene: TRBV7-9
j_gene: TRBJ1-2

CDR3nt: TGCGCCAGCAGCTTGGCTTGGGGGAGGCACACTGAAGCTTTCTTT
CDR3aa: CASSLAWGRHTEAFF
d_gene: .
abundance: once
v_gene: TRBV5-1
j_gene: TRBJ1-1

CDR3nt: TGTGCCAGCAGTTTAGGCTCGGGGTGGGGTGAAGCTTTCTTT
CDR3aa: CASSLGSGWGEAFF
d_gene: .
abundance: .
v_gene: TRBV28
j_gene: TRBJ1-1

CDR3nt: TGTGCCAGCAGTTTACGCAGCTACGAGCAGTACTTC
CDR3aa: CASSLRSYEQYF
d_gene: .
abundance: once
v_gene: TRBV12-3/TRBV12-4
j_gene: TRBJ2-7

CDR3nt: TGTGCCAGCAGCTTAGGCGGGGGGGGCACAGATACGCAGTATTTT
CDR3aa: CASSLGGGGTDTQYF
d_gene: TRBD2
abundance: .
v_gene: TRBV28
j_gene: TRBJ2-3

CDR3nt: TGTGCCAGCAGCAAACTAGACGCCTATAATTCACCCCTCCACTTT
CDR3aa: CASSKLDAYNSPLHF
d_gene: .
abundance: .
v_gene: TRBV7-9
j_gene: TRBJ1-6

CDR3nt: TGTGCCAGCACAACAGGGCCGGGCTATGGCTACACCTTC
CDR3aa: CASTTGPGYGYTF
d_gene: .
abundance: .
v_gene: TRBV6-5
j_gene: TRBJ1-2

CDR3nt: TGTGCCAGCAGCTTAGGACTAGCGGGGGTTAGTACAGATACGCAGTATTTT
CDR3aa: CASSLGLAGVSTDTQYF
d_gene: TRBD2
abundance: .
v_gene: TRBV7-9
j_gene: TRBJ2-3

CDR3nt: TGTGCCAGCGAGCGGGTCGGGGACTATGGCTACACCTTC
CDR3aa: CASERVGDYGYTF
d_gene: .
abundance: .
v_gene: TRBV2
j_gene: TRBJ1-2

CDR3nt: TGTGCCAGCAGTGAAGGGTCCAAAACGGGCGAGCAGTACTTC
CDR3aa: CASSEGSKTGEQYF
d_gene: .
abundance: .
v_gene: TRBV2
j_gene: TRBJ2-7

CDR3nt: TGTGCCAGCAGTTCCCACCTGACTAGCGGAGAGGGCGAGCAGTACTTC
CDR3aa: CASSSHLTSGEGEQYF
d_gene: TRBD2
abundance: .
v_gene: TRBV6-5
j_gene: TRBJ2-7

CDR3nt: TGCGCCAGCAGCCCCCGACTAGCGGGTGAAGAGACCCAGTACTTC
CDR3aa: CASSPRLAGEETQYF
d_gene: TRBD2
abundance: .
v_gene: TRBV5-1
j_gene: TRBJ2-5